Below, 6 T cell receptor beta chains from the same sample are listed, as sequenced in a study of early T cells in non-severe SARS-CoV-2 infection. TCRdb re-derived calls from the 5' RACE reads in MiXCR, one entry per CDR3 protein. This table holds tens of thousands of distinct CDR3 sequences, over 4.5% found once. The sample comprised whole blood. These receptors were collected from an adult who was a healthcare worker with PCR-confirmed SARS-CoV-2 infection or an uninfected control (not recorded which).

This clonotype was detected ten times or more. V gene TRBV5-6 combines with J gene TRBJ2-1; TRBD1 is a possible D gene (6 bases). Germline V lookup: CDR1 SGHDT, CDR2 YYEEEE. V shed 3 bases and J shed 2 bases, with 9 bases lying between them. The CDR3 covers 14 residues. CDR3 sequence reads: CASSYDRTYNEQFF. CDR3 in DNA: TGTGCCAGCAGCTACGACAGGACCTACAATGAGCAGTTCTTC.

This clonotype occurred many times. The chain uses TRBV15 and TRBJ1-5; no clear D gene. Trimming cost V 4 bases and J 8 bases, with 12 bases left between them. Germline V gives CDR1 LNHNV, CDR2 YYDKDF (reference sequence). The CDR3 is 13 residues long. The CDR3 bases are TGTGCCACCAGCATGGGCCCCCCGGAGCCCCAGCATTTT. Its protein product is CATSMGPPEPQHF.

This clonotype was found many times. This chain uses TRBV20-1 with TRBJ2-3; no firm D call. The CDR3 sequence is 13 residues long. Germline V gene data show CDR1 as DFQATT and CDR2 as SNEGSKA (reference sequence). Trimming cost V 1 base and J 3 bases, with 8 bases left between them. The CDR3 sequence: CSARGVATDTQYF. The CDR3, as DNA: TGCAGTGCTAGAGGCGTCGCTACAGATACGCAGTATTTT.

The table lists this clonotype with many counts. This sequence joins TRBV3-1 and TRBJ1-1; 7 bases line up with TRBD1. The CDR3 contains 15 residues. Germline values: CDR1 LGHDT, CDR2 YNNKEL (reference sequence). J was trimmed by 7 bases and V by 2 bases; bases with no gene match: 10. The CDR3 reads CASSQHRGRPGEAFF. DNA for the CDR3: TGTGCCAGCAGCCAACACAGGGGCCGCCCGGGTGAAGCTTTCTTT.

This clonotype was seen repeatedly, ten times or more. Here the CDR3 reads CSALLNRDRGAYFSPRQPQHF. As DNA, the CDR3 is TGCAGTGCATTACTTAACCGGGACAGGGGTGCGTACTTTTCACCCAGGCAGCCCCAGCATTTT. The gene calls are TRBV20-1 and TRBJ1-5, with TRBD1 matching 10 bases. The CDR3 has 21 residues. Germline CDR1 DFQATT, CDR2 SNEGSKA (reference sequence). V trimming: 6 bases; J trimming: 7 bases; junction bases outside the gene matches: 30.

This clonotype was observed many times. V is TRBV20-1 and J is TRBJ1-1; possibly TRBD1 for D (6 bases). V lost 3 bases and J 3 bases, leaving 17 bases between the germline ends. Germline CDR1 is DFQATT and CDR2 is SNEGSKA (reference sequence). There are 15 residues in the CDR3. CDR3 protein: CSASQGSLVDTEAFF. CDR3 bases: TGCAGTGCTAGTCAGGGGAGCCTCGTAGACACTGAAGCTTTCTTT.